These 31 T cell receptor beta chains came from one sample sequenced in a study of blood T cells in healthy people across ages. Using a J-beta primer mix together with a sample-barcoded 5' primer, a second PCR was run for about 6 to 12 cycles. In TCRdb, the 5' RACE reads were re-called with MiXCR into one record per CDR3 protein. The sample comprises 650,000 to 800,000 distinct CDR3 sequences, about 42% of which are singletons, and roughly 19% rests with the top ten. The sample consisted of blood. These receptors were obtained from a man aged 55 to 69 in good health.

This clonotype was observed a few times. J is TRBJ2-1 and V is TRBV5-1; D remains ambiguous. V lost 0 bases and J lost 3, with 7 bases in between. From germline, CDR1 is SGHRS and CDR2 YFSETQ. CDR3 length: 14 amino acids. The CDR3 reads CASSLDSFYNEQFF. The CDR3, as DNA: TGCGCCAGCAGCTTGGACAGCTTCTACAATGAGCAGTTCTTC.

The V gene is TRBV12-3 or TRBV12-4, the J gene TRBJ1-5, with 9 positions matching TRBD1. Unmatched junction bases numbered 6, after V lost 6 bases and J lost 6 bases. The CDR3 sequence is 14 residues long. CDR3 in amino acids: CASRGQGKSQPQHF. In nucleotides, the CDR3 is TGTGCCAGCAGGGGACAGGGTAAATCTCAGCCCCAGCATTTT.

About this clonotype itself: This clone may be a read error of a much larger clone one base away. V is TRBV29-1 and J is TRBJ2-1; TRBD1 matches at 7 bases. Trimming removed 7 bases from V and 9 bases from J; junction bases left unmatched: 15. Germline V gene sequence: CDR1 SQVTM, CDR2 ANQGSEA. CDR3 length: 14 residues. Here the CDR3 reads CSGGETGKDFEQFF. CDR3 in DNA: TGCAGCGGTGGTGAGACAGGGAAGGATTTTGAGCAGTTCTTC.

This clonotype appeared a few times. DNA of the CDR3: TGCGCCAGCAGCTTACGGGCGGGGGGCCCTCCTGAGCAGTACTTC. Its protein is CASSLRAGGPPEQYF. V gene TRBV5-1 combines with J gene TRBJ2-7; TRBD2 agrees at 8 bases. Germline V gene data show CDR1 as SGHRS and CDR2 as YFSETQ. The CDR3 is 15 amino acids. V dropped 2 bases and J dropped 7; count of bases not matched to a gene: 11.

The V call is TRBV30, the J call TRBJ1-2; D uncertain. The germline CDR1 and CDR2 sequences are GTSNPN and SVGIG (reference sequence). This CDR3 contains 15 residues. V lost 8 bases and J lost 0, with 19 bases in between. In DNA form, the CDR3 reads TGTGCCAGTCTCCTTCTGAGTCAAGCTAACTATGGCTACACCTTC. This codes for CASLLLSQANYGYTF.

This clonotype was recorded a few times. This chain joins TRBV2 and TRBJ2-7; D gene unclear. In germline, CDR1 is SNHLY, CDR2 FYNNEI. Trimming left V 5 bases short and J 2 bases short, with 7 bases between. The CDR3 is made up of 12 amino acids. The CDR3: CASSKDPYEQYF. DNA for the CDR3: TGTGCCAGCAGTAAGGACCCCTACGAGCAGTACTTC.

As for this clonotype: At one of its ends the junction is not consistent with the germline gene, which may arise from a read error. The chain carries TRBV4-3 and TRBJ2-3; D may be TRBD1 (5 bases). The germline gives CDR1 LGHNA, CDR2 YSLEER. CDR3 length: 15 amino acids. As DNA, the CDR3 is TGCGCCAACAGCCAAGATCTAGGGGCCGCTGATACGCAGTATTTT. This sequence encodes CANSQDLGAADTQYF.

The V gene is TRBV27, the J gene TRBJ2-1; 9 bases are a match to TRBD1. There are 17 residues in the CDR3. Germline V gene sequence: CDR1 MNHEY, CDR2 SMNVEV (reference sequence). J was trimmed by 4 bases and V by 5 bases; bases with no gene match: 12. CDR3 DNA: TGTGCCAGCAGTCTTAATCCGAGACAGGGGGTTTACAATGAGCAGTTCTTC. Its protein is CASSLNPRQGVYNEQFF.

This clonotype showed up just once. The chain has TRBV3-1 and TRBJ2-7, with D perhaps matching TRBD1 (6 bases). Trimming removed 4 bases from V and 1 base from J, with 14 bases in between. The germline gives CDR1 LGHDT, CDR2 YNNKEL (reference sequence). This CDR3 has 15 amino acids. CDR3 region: CASSLSRGISYEQYF. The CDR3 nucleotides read TGTGCCAGCAGCCTTAGCAGGGGCATTTCCTACGAGCAGTACTTC.

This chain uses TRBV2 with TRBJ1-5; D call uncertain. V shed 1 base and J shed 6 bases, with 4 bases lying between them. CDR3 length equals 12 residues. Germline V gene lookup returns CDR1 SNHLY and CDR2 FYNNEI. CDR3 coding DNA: TGTGCCAGCAGTGAAGTTCTTCAGCCCCAGCATTTT. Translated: CASSEVLQPQHF.

DNA for the CDR3: TGTGCCAGCAATGGACTAGCGAGCTCCTACAATGAGCAGTTCTTC. Amino acid sequence: CASNGLASSYNEQFF. V gene TRBV2 combines with J gene TRBJ2-1; TRBD2 agrees at 9 bases. V dropped 7 bases and J dropped 0; count of bases not matched to a gene: 4. Germline assignment: CDR1 SNHLY and CDR2 FYNNEI. The CDR3 is made up of 15 amino acids. Together with reference TRBV2 and TRBJ2-1, the CDR3 gives the full variable domain: EPEVTQTPSHQVTQMGQEVILRCVPISNHLYFYWYRQILGQKVEFLVSFYNNEISEKSEIFDDQFSVERPDGSNFTLKIRSTKLEDSAMYFCASNGLASSYNEQFFGPGTRLTVL.

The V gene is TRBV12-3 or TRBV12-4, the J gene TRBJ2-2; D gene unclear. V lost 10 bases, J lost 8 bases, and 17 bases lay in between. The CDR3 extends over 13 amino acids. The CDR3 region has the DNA TGTGCCACTTCCTCTAAAGGGTCTGGGGAGCTGTTTTTT. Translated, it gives CATSSKGSGELFF.

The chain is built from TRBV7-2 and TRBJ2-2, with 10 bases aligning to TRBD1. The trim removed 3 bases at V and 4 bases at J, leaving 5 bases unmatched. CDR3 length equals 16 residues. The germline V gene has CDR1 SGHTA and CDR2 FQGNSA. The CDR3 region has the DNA TGTGCCAGCAGCTTCGGGACAGGGGTGGGCACCGGGGAGCTGTTTTTT. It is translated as CASSFGTGVGTGELFF.

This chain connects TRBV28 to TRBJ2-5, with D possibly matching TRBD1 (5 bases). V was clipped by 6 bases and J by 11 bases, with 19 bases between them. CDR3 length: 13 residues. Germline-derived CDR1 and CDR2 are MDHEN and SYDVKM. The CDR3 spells CASSPWTTFDQYF. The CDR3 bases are TGTGCCAGCAGCCCCTGGACAACCTTCGATCAGTACTTC.

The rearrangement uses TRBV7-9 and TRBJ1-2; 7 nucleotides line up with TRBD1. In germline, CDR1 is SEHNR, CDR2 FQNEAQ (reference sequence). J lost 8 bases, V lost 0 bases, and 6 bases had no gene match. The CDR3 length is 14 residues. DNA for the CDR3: TGTGCCAGCAGCTTAGCCAGGGGGACTTTCGGCTACACCTTC. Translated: CASSLARGTFGYTF.

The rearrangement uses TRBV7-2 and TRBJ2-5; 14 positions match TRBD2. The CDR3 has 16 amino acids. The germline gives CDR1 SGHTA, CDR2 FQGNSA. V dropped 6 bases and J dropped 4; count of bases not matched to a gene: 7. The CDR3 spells CASRMGLAGESETQYF. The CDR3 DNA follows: TGTGCCAGCAGAATGGGACTAGCGGGGGAGTCAGAGACCCAGTACTTC.

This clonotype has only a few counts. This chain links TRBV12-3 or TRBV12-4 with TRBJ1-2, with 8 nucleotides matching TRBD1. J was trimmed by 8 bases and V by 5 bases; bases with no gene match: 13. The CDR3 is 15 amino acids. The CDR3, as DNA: TGTGCCAGCAGTCCACTATCCCTGACAGGGGACGGCTACACCTTC. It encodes CASSPLSLTGDGYTF.

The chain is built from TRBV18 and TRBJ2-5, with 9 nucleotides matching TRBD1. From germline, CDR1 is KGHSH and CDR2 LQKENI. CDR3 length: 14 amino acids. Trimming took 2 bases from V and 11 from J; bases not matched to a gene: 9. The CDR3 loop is CASSPGTGTLEQYF. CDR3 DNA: TGTGCCAGCTCACCAGGGACAGGGACGCTAGAGCAGTACTTC.

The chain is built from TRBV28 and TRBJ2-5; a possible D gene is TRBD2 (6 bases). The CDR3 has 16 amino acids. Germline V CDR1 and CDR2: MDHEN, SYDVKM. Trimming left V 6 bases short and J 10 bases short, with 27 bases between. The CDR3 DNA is TGTGCCAGCAGGTCTAACGGGGAGGTAAAGGGGCGGGACCAGTACTTC. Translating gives CASRSNGEVKGRDQYF. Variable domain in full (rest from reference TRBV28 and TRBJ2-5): DVKVTQSSRYLVKRTGEKVFLECVQDMDHENMFWYRQDPGLGLRLIYFSYDVKMKEKGDIPEGYSVSREKKERFSLILESASTNQTSMYLCASRSNGEVKGRDQYFGPGTRLLVL.

The CDR3 protein is CASSNQDRFFEKLFF. The CDR3 DNA follows: TGTGCCAGCAGTAACCAGGACAGATTCTTTGAAAAACTGTTTTTT. The chain couples TRBV25-1 to TRBJ1-4; D perhaps matches TRBD1 (6 bases). CDR1 is MGHDK and CDR2 is SYGVNS in the germline V gene. With 5 bases removed from V and 7 bases from J, the gap between germline ends came to 17 bases. This CDR3 is built from 15 residues.

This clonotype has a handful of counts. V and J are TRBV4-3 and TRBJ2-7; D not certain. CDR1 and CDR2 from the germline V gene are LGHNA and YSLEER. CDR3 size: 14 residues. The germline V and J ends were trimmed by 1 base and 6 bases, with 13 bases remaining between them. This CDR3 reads CASSQVGTSVEQYF. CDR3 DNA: TGCGCCAGCAGCCAAGTTGGCACCTCGGTCGAGCAGTACTTC.

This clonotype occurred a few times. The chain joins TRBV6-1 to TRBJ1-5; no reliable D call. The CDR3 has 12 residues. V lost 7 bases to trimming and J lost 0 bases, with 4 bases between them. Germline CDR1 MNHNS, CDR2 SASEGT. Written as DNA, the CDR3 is TGTGCCAGCAAGTATAGCAATCAGCCCCAGCATTTT. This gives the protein CASKYSNQPQHF.

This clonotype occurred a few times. The CDR3 spells CASSSLIPAGANVLTF. The CDR3 DNA reads as TGCGCCAGCAGCTCCCTGATCCCCGCTGGGGCCAACGTCCTGACTTTC. V usage is TRBV5-1 and J usage is TRBJ2-6, with D unclear. The V end lost 3 bases, the J end lost 2 bases, and 12 bases lay between the germline ends. The CDR3 totals 16 residues. Germline V gene lookup returns CDR1 SGHRS and CDR2 YFSETQ.

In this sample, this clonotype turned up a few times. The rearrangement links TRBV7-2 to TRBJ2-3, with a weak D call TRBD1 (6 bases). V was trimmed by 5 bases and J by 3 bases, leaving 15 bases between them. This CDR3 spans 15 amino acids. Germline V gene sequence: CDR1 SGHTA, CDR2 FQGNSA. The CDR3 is CASSRQQGPTDTQYF. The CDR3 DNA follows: TGTGCCAGCAGCCGACAACAGGGACCGACAGATACGCAGTATTTT. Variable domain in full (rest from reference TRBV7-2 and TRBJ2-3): GAGVSQSPSNKVTEKGKDVELRCDPISGHTALYWYRQSLGQGLEFLIYFQGNSAPDKSGLPSDRFSAERTGGSVSTLTIQRTQQEDSAVYLCASSRQQGPTDTQYFGPGTRLTVL.

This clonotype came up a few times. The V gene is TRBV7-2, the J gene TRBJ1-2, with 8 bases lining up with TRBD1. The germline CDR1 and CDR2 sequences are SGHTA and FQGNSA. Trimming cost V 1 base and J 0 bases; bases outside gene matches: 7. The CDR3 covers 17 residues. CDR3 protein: CASSLERRQGTNYGYTF. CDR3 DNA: TGTGCCAGCAGCTTAGAGAGGAGACAGGGGACTAACTATGGCTACACCTTC. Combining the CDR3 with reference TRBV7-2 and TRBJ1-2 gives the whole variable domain GAGVSQSPSNKVTEKGKDVELRCDPISGHTALYWYRQSLGQGLEFLIYFQGNSAPDKSGLPSDRFSAERTGGSVSTLTIQRTQQEDSAVYLCASSLERRQGTNYGYTFGSGTRLTVV.

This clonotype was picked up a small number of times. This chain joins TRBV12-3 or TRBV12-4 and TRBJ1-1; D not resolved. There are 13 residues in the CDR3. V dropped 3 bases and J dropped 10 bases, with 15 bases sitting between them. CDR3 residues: CASSFLYLGRAFF. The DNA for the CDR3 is TGTGCCAGCAGTTTCCTTTACCTCGGGAGAGCTTTCTTT.

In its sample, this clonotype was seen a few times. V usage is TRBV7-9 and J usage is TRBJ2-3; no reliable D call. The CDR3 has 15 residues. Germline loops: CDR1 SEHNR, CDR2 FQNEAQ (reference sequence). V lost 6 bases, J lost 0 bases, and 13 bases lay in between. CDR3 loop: CASRTPETSTDTQYF. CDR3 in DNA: TGTGCCAGCAGGACGCCTGAAACTAGCACAGATACGCAGTATTTT.

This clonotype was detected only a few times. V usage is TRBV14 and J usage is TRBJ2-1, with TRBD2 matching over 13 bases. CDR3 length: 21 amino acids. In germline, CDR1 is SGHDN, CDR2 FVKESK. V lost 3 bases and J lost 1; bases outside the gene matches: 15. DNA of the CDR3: TGTGCCAGCAGCCAGAGATATTCCGGGACTAGCGGGACTTTATCCTACAATGAGCAGTTCTTC. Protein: CASSQRYSGTSGTLSYNEQFF.

The CDR3 is CASSTTSGGYEQFF. Here the CDR3 DNA reads TGTGCCAGCAGTACGACTAGCGGGGGCTACGAGCAGTTCTTC. The chain combines TRBV12-3 or TRBV12-4 with TRBJ2-1; the match to TRBD2 covers 12 bases. This CDR3 spans 14 amino acids. Losses at the gene ends were 5 bases for V and 10 bases for J; bases not matched to a gene: 6.

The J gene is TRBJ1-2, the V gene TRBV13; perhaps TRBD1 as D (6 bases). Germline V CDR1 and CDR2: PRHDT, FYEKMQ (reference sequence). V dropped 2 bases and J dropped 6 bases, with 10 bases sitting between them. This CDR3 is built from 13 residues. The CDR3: CASSLNRADGYTF. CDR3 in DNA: TGTGCCAGCAGCTTAAACAGGGCAGATGGCTACACCTTC.

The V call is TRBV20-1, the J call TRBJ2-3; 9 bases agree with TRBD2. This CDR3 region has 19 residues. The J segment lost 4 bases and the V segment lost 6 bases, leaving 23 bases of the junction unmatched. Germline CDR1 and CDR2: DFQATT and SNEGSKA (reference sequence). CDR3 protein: CSAPPRGARGGLNADTQYF. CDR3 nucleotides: TGCAGTGCCCCGCCCCGGGGTGCGCGGGGGGGCCTTAACGCAGATACGCAGTATTTT.